Each of the 27 T cell receptor beta chains below was sequenced from the same sample in a study of T cells in Graves' hyperthyroidism and ophthalmopathy. RNA transcripts provided the source from which TCR beta CDR3 regions were amplified. The HTBI primer set was used in a first-round RT-PCR of the TCR CDR3. MiXCR was run by TCRdb on the multiplex PCR reads, yielding one entry per CDR3 protein. This repertoire shows under 30,000 distinct CDR3 sequences, 49% found once; its top ten account for around 23%. Material: blood. The receptors were gathered from a woman in her forties with Graves' hyperthyroidism that later progressed to Graves' ophthalmopathy.

This clonotype has only a few counts. The chain couples TRBV10-2 to TRBJ1-1; the D is unclear. Deletions cut 2 bases from V and 11 bases from J, with 12 bases between. CDR1 is WSHSY and CDR2 is SAAADI in the germline V gene. CDR3 length: 12 residues. The CDR3 here is CASSERSLRAFF. The CDR3 DNA sequence: TGCGCCAGCAGTGAGCGCAGCCTTCGGGCTTTCTTT.

This clonotype occurred many times. V and J are TRBV6-5 and TRBJ2-3, with 7 bases identical to TRBD2. The CDR3 is made up of 14 amino acids. Unmatched junction bases numbered 5, after V lost 6 bases and J lost 2 bases. Germline assignment: CDR1 MNHEY and CDR2 SVGAGI. The CDR3 DNA reads TGTGCCAGCAGCGGGGGACTATTCACAGATACGCAGTATTTT. This codes for CASSGGLFTDTQYF.

The chain recombines TRBV19 with TRBJ1-4; D is unresolved. Trimming cost V 7 bases and J 1 base, with 7 bases left between them. In germline, CDR1 is LNHDA, CDR2 SQIVND (reference sequence). The CDR3 has 13 amino acids. CDR3 nucleotides: TGTGCCAGTAAGCGGGGAACTAATGAAAAACTGTTTTTT. Translation gives CASKRGTNEKLFF.

The chain carries TRBV20-1 and TRBJ2-7; TRBD1 matches 8 bases. There are 15 residues in the CDR3. Looked up from germline, CDR1 is DFQATT and CDR2 is SNEGSKA (reference sequence). V dropped 3 bases and J dropped 4; count of bases not matched to a gene: 11. CDR3 in amino acids: CSASLDRAPTYEQYF. CDR3 DNA sequence: TGCAGTGCTAGCCTGGACAGGGCTCCGACTTACGAGCAGTACTTC.

Worth noting for this clonotype: The conserved closing phenylalanine or tryptophan is absent in this CDR3, likely reflecting a read error. The CDR3 spells CSVRRPPKNIQYS. CDR3 coding DNA: TGCAGCGTTAGAAGGCCACCGAAAAACATTCAGTACTCC. This rearrangement joins TRBV20-1 to TRBJ2-4; D remains unclear. The length of the CDR3 is 13 residues. Germline CDR1 is DFQATT and CDR2 is SNEGSKA (reference sequence).

The chain links TRBV11-2 to TRBJ2-2, with TRBD1 identical over 7 bases. V trimming: 5 bases; J trimming: 4 bases; junction bases outside the gene matches: 13. The CDR3 extends over 17 amino acids. The germline CDR1 and CDR2 sequences are SGHAT and FQNNGV. The CDR3 DNA reads as TGTGCCAGCAGCCCCCCCTCACGAGGGGGCGGCACCGGGGAGCTGTTTTTT. Encoded protein: CASSPPSRGGGTGELFF.

The chain recombines TRBV19 with TRBJ2-1; TRBD2 aligns across 7 bases. J gave up 5 bases and V 8 bases, and 6 bases lay outside the gene matches. The CDR3 sequence is 13 residues long. From germline, CDR1 is LNHDA and CDR2 SQIVND (reference sequence). The CDR3 DNA reads as TGTGCCAGTTGTCGGGAGGCTCACAATGAGCAGTTCTTC. It encodes CASCREAHNEQFF.

This sequence joins TRBV7-9 and TRBJ2-3; 10 bases align to TRBD2. CDR3 size: 16 residues. With 6 bases clipped from V and 5 bases from J, the junction kept 11 bases outside the gene matches. In germline, CDR1 is SEHNR, CDR2 FQNEAQ (reference sequence). CDR3 sequence reads: CASRPSGRADGDTQYF. The CDR3 bases are TGTGCCAGCAGACCCAGCGGGAGGGCCGATGGAGATACGCAGTATTTT.

Details on this clonotype: This may stem from a read error, because a much larger clone lies one nucleotide away. The gene calls are TRBV5-5 and TRBJ2-6; no firm D call. V lost 5 bases and J 1 base, leaving 10 bases between the germline ends. Germline V gene data show CDR1 as SGHKS and CDR2 as YYEKEE (reference sequence). The CDR3 has 15 amino acids. This chain's CDR3 is CASRLSGSGANVLTF. The CDR3 coding sequence is TGTGCCAGCAGGTTATCAGGTTCTGGGGCCAACGTCCTGACTTTC.

The chain couples TRBV5-6 to TRBJ1-5, with 7 bases identical to TRBD1. Trimming removed 4 bases from V and 5 bases from J; junction bases left unmatched: 9. The germline CDR1 and CDR2 sequences are SGHDT and YYEEEE. This CDR3 spans 15 amino acids. The chain's CDR3 is CASSLRRDSYQPQHF. The CDR3 DNA is TGTGCCAGCAGCCTAAGGCGGGACAGCTATCAGCCCCAGCATTTT.

Judged by abundance, this clonotype is medium-sized. V and J are TRBV6-4 and TRBJ2-1; 8 nucleotides agree with TRBD1. V was pared by 1 base and J by 6 bases, with 8 bases of the junction left unmatched. Looked up from germline, CDR1 is MRHNA and CDR2 is SNTAGT. The CDR3 runs 16 residues. CDR3 sequence: CASSDLRDRSVNEQFF. The CDR3 nucleotides are TGTGCCAGCAGTGACTTAAGGGACAGGTCTGTCAATGAGCAGTTCTTC.

As concerns this clonotype: The junction does not match germline at one end; this may be a read error. The CDR3 sequence is CSVGVAGEADQPQRF. The CDR3 nucleotides are TGCAGCGTCGGGGTAGCGGGAGAGGCCGATCAGCCCCAGCGTTTT. This chain uses TRBV29-1 with TRBJ1-5; D call uncertain. The CDR3 runs 15 residues. In germline, CDR1 is SQVTM, CDR2 ANQGSEA. Full variable domain (remainder filled in from reference TRBV29-1 and TRBJ1-5): SAVISQKPSRDICQRGTSLTIQCQVDSQVTMMFWYRQQPGQSLTLIATANQGSEATYESGFVIDKFPISRPNLTFSTLTVSNMSPEDSSIYLCSVGVAGEADQPQRFGDGTRLSIL.

The J gene is TRBJ2-5, the V gene TRBV20-1; a possible D gene is TRBD1 (6 bases). This CDR3 is built from 14 residues. V lost 3 bases and J lost 4, with 15 bases in between. The germline V gene has CDR1 DFQATT and CDR2 SNEGSKA (reference sequence). The CDR3 loop is CSARGLTGRETQYF. CDR3 DNA sequence: TGCAGTGCTAGGGGCCTGACAGGACGAGAGACCCAGTACTTC.

The gene calls are TRBV25-1 and TRBJ2-3, with 11 bases fitting TRBD2. CDR3 size: 20 residues. Looked up from germline, CDR1 is MGHDK and CDR2 is SYGVNS. Trimming cost V 3 bases and J 4 bases; bases outside gene matches: 18. CDR3 DNA sequence: TGTGCCAGCAGTGATGCAGCCCCGAGGGATAGCGGGAGGGCCGCAGATACGCAGTATTTT. The encoded protein is CASSDAAPRDSGRAADTQYF.

This chain uses TRBV15 with TRBJ2-3; D gene uncertain. V lost 1 base to trimming and J lost 2 bases, with 10 bases between them. CDR1 is LNHNV, CDR2 YYDKDF, per germline (reference sequence). The length of the CDR3 is 15 residues. The CDR3 region has the DNA TGTGCCACCAGCAGAGGGGCGGCGCCCACAGATACGCAGTATTTT. Amino acids: CATSRGAAPTDTQYF.

The V and J genes are TRBV7-3 and TRBJ2-1; 7 bases map to TRBD2. This CDR3 spans 19 amino acids. The J segment lost 4 bases and the V segment lost 2 bases, leaving 17 bases of the junction unmatched. The germline CDR1 and CDR2 sequences are SGHTA and FQGTGA. CDR3 nucleotide sequence: TGTGCCAGCAGCTTAGGGGAGGGGCGGAGAGAAGAGGGTTACAATGAGCAGTTCTTC. Its translation is CASSLGEGRREEGYNEQFF.

This clonotype was seen a single time. The rearrangement uses TRBV7-2 and TRBJ2-1, with TRBD2 as a possible D gene (6 bases). The CDR3 consists of 14 residues. The germline gives CDR1 SGHTA, CDR2 FQGNSA. V was pared by 5 bases and J by 9 bases, with 17 bases between. CDR3: CASSPRLVSGEQFF. The CDR3 DNA is TGTGCCAGCAGCCCTAGACTAGTGTCGGGTGAGCAGTTCTTC.

The V gene is TRBV20-1, the J gene TRBJ2-7; D possibly corresponds to TRBD1 (6 bases). This CDR3 contains 15 residues. Trimming stripped 0 bases from V and 3 bases from J, with 15 bases between. Germline V lookup: CDR1 DFQATT, CDR2 SNEGSKA (reference sequence). CDR3 amino acids: CSARDRQVHNYEQYF. CDR3 DNA sequence: TGCAGTGCTAGAGATCGACAGGTGCACAACTACGAGCAGTACTTC.

This chain joins TRBV20-1 and TRBJ2-1; 8 bases agree with TRBD2. This CDR3 has 14 amino acids. Germline V lookup: CDR1 DFQATT, CDR2 SNEGSKA (reference sequence). J was trimmed by 3 bases and V by 3 bases; bases with no gene match: 4. CDR3 in DNA: TGCAGTGCTAGCGAAACTAGCGGCTACAATGAGCAGTTCTTC. It is translated as CSASETSGYNEQFF.

This chain uses TRBV25-1 with TRBJ1-1; no clear D gene. The CDR3 spans 15 residues. Germline loops: CDR1 MGHDK, CDR2 SYGVNS. The ends were cut back, 2 bases at V and 2 bases at J, with 12 bases in the middle. The CDR3 sequence is CASSESSEPNTEAFF. The CDR3, as DNA: TGTGCCAGCAGTGAAAGTTCGGAGCCTAACACTGAAGCTTTCTTT.

As concerns this clonotype: Because the CDR3 is missing its conserved closing phenylalanine or tryptophan, this is likely a read error. This chain links TRBV29-1 with TRBJ1-4, with D possibly matching TRBD1 (5 bases). Germline-derived CDR1 and CDR2 are SQVTM and ANQGSEA. The CDR3 is 15 residues long. The germline V and J ends were trimmed by 1 base and 10 bases, with 19 bases remaining between them. CDR3 loop: CSVEGVDGQGGKLFL. The CDR3 DNA is TGCAGCGTTGAAGGTGTTGACGGGCAGGGAGGAAAACTGTTTCTT.

The chain joins TRBV2 to TRBJ1-1, with D perhaps matching TRBD1 (6 bases). The CDR3 has 14 amino acids. Germline V gene lookup returns CDR1 SNHLY and CDR2 FYNNEI. The V end was cut by 8 bases, the J end by 0 bases, with 13 bases between. The CDR3 DNA reads TGTGCCAGCGGGAGGGGACATTTGAACACTGAAGCTTTCTTT. Amino acids: CASGRGHLNTEAFF.

Of note for this clonotype: Here the CDR3 omits its conserved ending phenylalanine or tryptophan, so a read error is the likely source. This chain connects TRBV2 to TRBJ2-1; 9 positions match TRBD2. CDR1 is SNHLY, CDR2 FYNNEI, per germline. The CDR3 is 17 amino acids. Trimming cost V 6 bases and J 9 bases; bases outside gene matches: 18. CDR3 nucleotide sequence: TGTGCCAGCAGGGATGTGGCTAGCGGGATTGTGGGTGGTGAGCAGTTCCTC. Its translation is CASRDVASGIVGGEQFL.

In regard to this clonotype: A junction boundary mismatches the germline segment, possibly from a read error. The rearrangement joins TRBV3-1 to TRBJ2-1, with no clear D. Germline V gene lookup returns CDR1 LGHDT and CDR2 YNNKEL (reference sequence). The CDR3 is made up of 16 amino acids. The DNA for the CDR3 is TGTGCCAGCAGCCAAGATGGGATTAGGTCCTGCAATGAGCAGTTCTTC. It yields the protein CASSQDGIRSCNEQFF.

This clonotype ranks as medium-sized. The chain uses TRBV7-9 and TRBJ1-6; D unresolved. This CDR3 is built from 15 residues. The germline V and J ends were trimmed by 10 bases and 0 bases, with 13 bases remaining between them. Germline assignment: CDR1 SEHNR and CDR2 FQNEAQ (reference sequence). CDR3 sequence: CATNAASSYNSPLHF. The CDR3 nucleotides are TGTGCCACTAATGCGGCGTCCTCCTATAATTCACCCCTCCACTTT.

The genes are TRBV20-1 and TRBJ2-7, with D perhaps TRBD1 (6 bases). This CDR3 comprises 10 residues. V was pared by 7 bases and J by 7 bases, with 11 bases between. The germline gives CDR1 DFQATT, CDR2 SNEGSKA (reference sequence). CDR3 bases: TGCAGTGTGGGGGCTTTGGAGCAGTACTTC. Amino acids: CSVGALEQYF.

In regard to this clonotype: The CDR3 does not close with the conserved phenylalanine or tryptophan, likely indicating a read error. The chain uses TRBV6-6 and TRBJ2-5; 7 bases are shared with TRBD2. Germline V gene data show CDR1 as MNHNY and CDR2 as SVGAGI (reference sequence). Trimming took 6 bases from V and 4 from J; bases not matched to a gene: 5. This CDR3 is 13 amino acids long. The CDR3 is CASSRGRGETQYL. The DNA of the CDR3 is TGTGCCAGCAGCCGGGGGAGGGGAGAGACCCAGTACCTC.